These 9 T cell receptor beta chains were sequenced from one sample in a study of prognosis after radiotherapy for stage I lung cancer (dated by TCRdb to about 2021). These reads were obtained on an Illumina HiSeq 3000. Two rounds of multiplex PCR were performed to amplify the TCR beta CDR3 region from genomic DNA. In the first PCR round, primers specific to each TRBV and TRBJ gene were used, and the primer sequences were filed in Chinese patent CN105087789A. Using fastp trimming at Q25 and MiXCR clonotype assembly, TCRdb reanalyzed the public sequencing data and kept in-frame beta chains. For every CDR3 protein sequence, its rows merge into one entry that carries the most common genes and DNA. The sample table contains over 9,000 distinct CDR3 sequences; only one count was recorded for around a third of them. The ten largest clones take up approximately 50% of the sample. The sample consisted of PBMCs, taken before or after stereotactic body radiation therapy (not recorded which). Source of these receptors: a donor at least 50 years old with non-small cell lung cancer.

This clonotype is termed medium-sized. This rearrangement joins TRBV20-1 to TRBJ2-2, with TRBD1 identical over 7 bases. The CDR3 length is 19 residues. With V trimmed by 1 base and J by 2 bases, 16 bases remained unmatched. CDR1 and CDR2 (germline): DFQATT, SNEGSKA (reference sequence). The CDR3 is CSARGPLLRQGENTGELFF. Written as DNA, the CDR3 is TGCAGTGCTAGAGGTCCGCTCTTGAGACAGGGAGAAAACACCGGGGAGCTGTTTTTT.

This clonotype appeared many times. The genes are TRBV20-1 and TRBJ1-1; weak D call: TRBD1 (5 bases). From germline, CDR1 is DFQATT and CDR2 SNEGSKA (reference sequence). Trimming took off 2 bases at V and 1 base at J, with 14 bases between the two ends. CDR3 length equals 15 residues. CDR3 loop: CSARQPLGGNTEAFF. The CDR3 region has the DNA TGCAGTGCTAGACAACCCCTGGGGGGGAACACTGAAGCTTTCTTT.

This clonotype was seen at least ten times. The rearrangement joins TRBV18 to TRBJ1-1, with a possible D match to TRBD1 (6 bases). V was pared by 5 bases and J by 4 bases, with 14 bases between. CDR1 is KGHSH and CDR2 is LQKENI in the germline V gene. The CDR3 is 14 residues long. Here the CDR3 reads CASSSRQDLTEAFF. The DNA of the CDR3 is TGTGCCAGCTCATCAAGACAGGACCTCACTGAAGCTTTCTTT.

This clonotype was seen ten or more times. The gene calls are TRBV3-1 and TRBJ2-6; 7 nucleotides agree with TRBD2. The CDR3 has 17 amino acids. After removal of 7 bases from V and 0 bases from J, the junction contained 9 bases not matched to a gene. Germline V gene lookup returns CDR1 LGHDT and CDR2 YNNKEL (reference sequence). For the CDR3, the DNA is TGTGCCAGCACCCTCCTCGGGGGGTACTCTGGGGCCAACGTCCTGACTTTC. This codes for CASTLLGGYSGANVLTF.

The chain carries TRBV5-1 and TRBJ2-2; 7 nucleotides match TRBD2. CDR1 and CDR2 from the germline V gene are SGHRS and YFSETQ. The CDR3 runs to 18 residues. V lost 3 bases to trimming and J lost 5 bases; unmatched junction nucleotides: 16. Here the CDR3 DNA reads TGCGCCAGCAGCTCCGGACTAGAGGGAGGGCCGAGGACCGGGGAGCTGTTTTTT. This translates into CASSSGLEGGPRTGELFF.

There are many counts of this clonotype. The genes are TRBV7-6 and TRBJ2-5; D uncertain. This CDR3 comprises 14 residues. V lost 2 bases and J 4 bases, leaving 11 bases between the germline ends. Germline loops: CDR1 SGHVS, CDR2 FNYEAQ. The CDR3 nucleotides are TGTGCCAGCAGCTTAAGGCCCCTAGGAGAGACCCAGTACTTC. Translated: CASSLRPLGETQYF.

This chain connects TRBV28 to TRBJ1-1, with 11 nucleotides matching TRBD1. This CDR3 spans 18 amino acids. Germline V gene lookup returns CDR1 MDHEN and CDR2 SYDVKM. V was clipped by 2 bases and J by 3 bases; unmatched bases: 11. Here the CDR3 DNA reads TGTGCCAGCAGTTTACTCACGGGACAGGGGGACTCGGACACTGAAGCTTTCTTT. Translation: CASSLLTGQGDSDTEAFF.

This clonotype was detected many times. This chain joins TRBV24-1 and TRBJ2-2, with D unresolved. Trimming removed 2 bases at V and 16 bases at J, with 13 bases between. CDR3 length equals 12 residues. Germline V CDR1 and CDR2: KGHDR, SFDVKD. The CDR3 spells CATSDYNHEQFF. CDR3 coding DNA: TGTGCCACCAGTGATTACAACCACGAACAGTTTTTT.

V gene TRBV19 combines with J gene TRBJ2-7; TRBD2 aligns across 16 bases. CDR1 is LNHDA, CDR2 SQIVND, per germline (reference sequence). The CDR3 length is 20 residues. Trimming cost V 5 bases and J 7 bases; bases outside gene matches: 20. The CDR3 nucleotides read TGTGCCAGTAGTCCTGACCCCCCGGGACTAGCGGGAGGGCTGACTTCGGAGCAGTACTTC. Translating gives CASSPDPPGLAGGLTSEQYF.